These 6 T cell receptor beta chains were sequenced from one sample in a study of OX40 agonist ivuxolimab in advanced cancers. Libraries were prepared by immunoSEQ multiplex PCR; TCRdb keeps only in-frame clonotypes and omits some of them. The table has about 17,000 clones, roughly four fifths seen once. Here the sequenced sample was CD4+ or CD8+ T cells sorted from blood, taken in a trial of the OX40 agonist ivuxolimab. These receptors originate from an adult with an advanced solid tumor such as melanoma, head and neck, liver or kidney cancer.

In this sample, this clone turned up once. This sequence joins TRBV29-1 and TRBJ2-3, with 9 bases fitting TRBD2. V lost 4 bases, J lost 1 base, and 6 bases stayed unmatched. Germline CDR1 reads SQVTM; CDR2 reads ANQGSEA. This CDR3 spans 15 amino acids. The CDR3 sequence: CSVVVRGRGTDTQYF. The CDR3 coding sequence is TGCAGCGTTGTAGTCCGCGGGAGGGGCACAGATACGCAGTATTTT.

The chain couples TRBV28 to TRBJ2-1; D assignment may be TRBD1 or TRBD2 (5 bases each). Trimming shortened V by 4 bases and J by 1 base, and 17 bases separated the two germline ends. The germline V gene has CDR1 MDHEN and CDR2 SYDVKM. The CDR3 loop spans 17 amino acids. The DNA of the CDR3 is TGTGCCAGCAGTTCCCCCTGGGACGGACCGTCCTACAATGAGCAGTTCTTC. Its translation: CASSSPWDGPSYNEQFF.

This rearrangement joins TRBV7-9 to TRBJ2-1; 9 bases are shared with TRBD2. Germline CDR1 is SEHNR and CDR2 is FQNEAQ (reference sequence). This CDR3 region has 18 residues. V lost 8 bases, J lost 3 bases, and 17 bases stayed unmatched. For the CDR3, the DNA is TGTGCCAGCGGTACATGGGCGGGAGGGCCCGGAAGCTACAATGAGCAGTTCTTC. It specifies CASGTWAGGPGSYNEQFF. Complete variable domain (other parts from reference TRBV7-9 and TRBJ2-1): DTGVSQNPRHKITKRGQNVTFRCDPISEHNRLYWYRQTLGQGPEFLTYFQNEAQLEKSRLLSDRFSAERPKGSFSTLEIQRTEQGDSAMYLCASGTWAGGPGSYNEQFFGPGTRLTVL.

This clone was picked up one time. This chain uses TRBV4-3 with TRBJ2-1, with TRBD2 identical over 12 bases. CDR1 LGHNA and CDR2 YSLEER come from the germline V gene. The CDR3 runs 15 residues. Trimming at V came to 3 bases and at J to 4 bases, leaving 1 base not matched to a gene. The CDR3: CASSQGTSGYNEQFF. CDR3 nucleotides: TGCGCCAGCAGCCAGGGGACTAGCGGGTACAATGAGCAGTTCTTC.

The chain has TRBV11-1 and TRBJ2-1; no clear D gene. Trimming removed 1 base at V and 12 bases at J, with 10 bases between. The CDR3 is made up of 12 amino acids. Germline V lookup: CDR1 SGHAT, CDR2 FQDESV (reference sequence). The CDR3 here is CASSLGTGGQFF. CDR3 nucleotides: TGTGCCAGCAGCTTAGGGACGGGTGGGCAGTTCTTC.

The gene calls are TRBV6-5 and TRBJ1-6, with TRBD1 matching 8 bases. The V and J ends lost 5 bases and 8 bases, in that order; junction bases with no gene match: 2. Germline V gene lookup returns CDR1 MNHEY and CDR2 SVGAGI. This CDR3 region has 13 residues. The CDR3: CASSQDRDSPLHF. The CDR3 bases are TGTGCCAGCAGTCAGGACAGGGATTCACCCCTCCACTTT.